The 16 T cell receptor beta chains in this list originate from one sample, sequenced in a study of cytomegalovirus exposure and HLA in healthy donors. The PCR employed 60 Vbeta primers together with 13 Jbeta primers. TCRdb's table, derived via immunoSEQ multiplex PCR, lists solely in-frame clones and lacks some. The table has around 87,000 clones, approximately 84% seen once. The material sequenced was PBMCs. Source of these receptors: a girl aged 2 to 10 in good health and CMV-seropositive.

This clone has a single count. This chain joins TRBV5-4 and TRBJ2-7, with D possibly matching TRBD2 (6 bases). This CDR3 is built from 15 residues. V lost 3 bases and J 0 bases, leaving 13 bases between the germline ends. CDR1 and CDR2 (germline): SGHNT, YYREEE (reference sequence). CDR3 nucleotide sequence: TGTGCCAGCAGCTCATTAGCGGAGGTCTCCTACGAGCAGTACTTC. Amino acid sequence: CASSSLAEVSYEQYF.

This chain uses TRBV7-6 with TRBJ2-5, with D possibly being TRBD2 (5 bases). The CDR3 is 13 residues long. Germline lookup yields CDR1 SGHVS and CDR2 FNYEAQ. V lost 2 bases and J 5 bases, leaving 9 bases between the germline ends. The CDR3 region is CASSLWERETQYF. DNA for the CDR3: TGTGCCAGCAGCTTATGGGAGCGTGAGACCCAGTACTTC.

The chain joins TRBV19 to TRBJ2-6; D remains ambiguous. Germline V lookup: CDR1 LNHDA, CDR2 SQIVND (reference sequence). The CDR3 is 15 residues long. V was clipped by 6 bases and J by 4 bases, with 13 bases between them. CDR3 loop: CASRGVDLGANVLTF. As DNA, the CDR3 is TGTGCCAGTAGAGGTGTCGACTTGGGGGCCAACGTCCTGACTTTC. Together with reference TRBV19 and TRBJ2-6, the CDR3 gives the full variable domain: DGGITQSPKYLFRKEGQNVTLSCEQNLNHDAMYWYRQDPGQGLRLIYYSQIVNDFQKGDIAEGYSVSREKKESFPLTVTSAQKNPTAFYLCASRGVDLGANVLTFGAGSRLTVL.

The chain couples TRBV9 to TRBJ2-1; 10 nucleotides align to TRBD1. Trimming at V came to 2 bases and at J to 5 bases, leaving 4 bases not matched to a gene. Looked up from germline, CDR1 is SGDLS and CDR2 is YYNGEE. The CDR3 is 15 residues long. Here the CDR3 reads CASSVRTGGNNEQFF. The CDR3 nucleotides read TGTGCCAGCAGCGTGCGGACAGGGGGAAACAATGAGCAGTTCTTC.

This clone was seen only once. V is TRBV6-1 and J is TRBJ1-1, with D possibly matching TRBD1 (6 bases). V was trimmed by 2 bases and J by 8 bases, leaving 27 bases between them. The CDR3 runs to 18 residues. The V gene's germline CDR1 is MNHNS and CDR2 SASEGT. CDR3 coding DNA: TGTGCCAGCAGTGAAATTCCCAACAGAACAGGGAAAGTCATCGAAGCTTTCTTT. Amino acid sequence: CASSEIPNRTGKVIEAFF.

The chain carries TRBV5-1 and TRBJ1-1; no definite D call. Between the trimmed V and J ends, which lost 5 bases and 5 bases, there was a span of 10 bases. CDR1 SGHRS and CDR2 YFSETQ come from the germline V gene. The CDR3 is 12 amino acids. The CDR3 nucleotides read TGCGCCAGCAGATATACGGGGACTGAAGCTTTCTTT. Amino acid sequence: CASRYTGTEAFF.

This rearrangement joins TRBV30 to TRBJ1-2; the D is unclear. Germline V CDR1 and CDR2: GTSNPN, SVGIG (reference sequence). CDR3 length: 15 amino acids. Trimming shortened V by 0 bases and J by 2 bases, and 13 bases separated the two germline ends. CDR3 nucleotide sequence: TGTGCCTGGAGTGTACGTAGGAACAGCAACTATGGCTACACCTTC. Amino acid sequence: CAWSVRRNSNYGYTF.

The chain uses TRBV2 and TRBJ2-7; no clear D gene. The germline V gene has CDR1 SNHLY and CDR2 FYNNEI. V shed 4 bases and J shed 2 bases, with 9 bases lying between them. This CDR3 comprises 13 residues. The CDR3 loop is CASSVGSPYEQYF. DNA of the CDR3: TGTGCCAGCAGTGTTGGCAGTCCCTACGAGCAGTACTTC.

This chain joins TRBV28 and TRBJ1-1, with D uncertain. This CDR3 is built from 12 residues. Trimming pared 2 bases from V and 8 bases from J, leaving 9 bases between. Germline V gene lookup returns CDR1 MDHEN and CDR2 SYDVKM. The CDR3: CASSLGQLEAFF. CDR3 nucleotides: TGTGCCAGCAGTTTAGGGCAGCTAGAAGCTTTCTTT.

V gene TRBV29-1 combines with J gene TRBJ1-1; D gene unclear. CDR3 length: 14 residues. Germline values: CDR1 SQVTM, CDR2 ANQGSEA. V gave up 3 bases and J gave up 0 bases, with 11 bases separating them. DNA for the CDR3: TGCAGCGTTGAGGAGGAGGGCCTGAACACTGAAGCTTTCTTT. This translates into CSVEEEGLNTEAFF.

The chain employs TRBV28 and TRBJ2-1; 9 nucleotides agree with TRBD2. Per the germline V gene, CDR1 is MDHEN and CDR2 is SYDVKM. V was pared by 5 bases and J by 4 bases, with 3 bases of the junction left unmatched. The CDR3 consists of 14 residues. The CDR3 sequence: CASSRLADYNEQFF. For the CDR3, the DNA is TGTGCCAGCAGTCGACTAGCGGATTACAATGAGCAGTTCTTC.

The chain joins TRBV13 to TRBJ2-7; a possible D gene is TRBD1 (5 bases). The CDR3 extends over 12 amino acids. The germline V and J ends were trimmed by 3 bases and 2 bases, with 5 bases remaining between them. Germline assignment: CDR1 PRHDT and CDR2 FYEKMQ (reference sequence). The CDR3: CASSLTAYEQYF. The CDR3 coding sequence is TGTGCCAGCAGCTTGACAGCCTACGAGCAGTACTTC.

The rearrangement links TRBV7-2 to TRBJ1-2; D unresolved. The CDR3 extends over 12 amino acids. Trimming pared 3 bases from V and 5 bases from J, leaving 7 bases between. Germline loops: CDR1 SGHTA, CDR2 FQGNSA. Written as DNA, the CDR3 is TGTGCCAGCAGCTTTCCTCAGTATGGCTACACCTTC. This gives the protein CASSFPQYGYTF.

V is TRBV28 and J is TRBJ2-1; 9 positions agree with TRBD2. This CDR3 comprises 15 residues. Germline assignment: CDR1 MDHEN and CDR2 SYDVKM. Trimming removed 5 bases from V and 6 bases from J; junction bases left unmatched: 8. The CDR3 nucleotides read TGTGCCAGCAGTCTCGCCGGGACTAGCAGCAATGAGCAGTTCTTC. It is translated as CASSLAGTSSNEQFF.

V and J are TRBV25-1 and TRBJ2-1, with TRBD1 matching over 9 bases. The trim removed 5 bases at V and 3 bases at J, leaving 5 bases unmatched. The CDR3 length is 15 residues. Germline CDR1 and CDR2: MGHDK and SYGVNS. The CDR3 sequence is CASSKQGAGYNEQFF. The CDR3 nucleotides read TGTGCCAGCAGTAAACAGGGGGCAGGCTACAATGAGCAGTTCTTC.

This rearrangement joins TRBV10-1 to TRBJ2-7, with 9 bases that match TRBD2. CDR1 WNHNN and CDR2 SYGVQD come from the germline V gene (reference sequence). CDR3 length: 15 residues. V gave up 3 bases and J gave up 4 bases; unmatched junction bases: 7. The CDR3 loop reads CASSEWSSGGYEQYF. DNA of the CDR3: TGCGCCAGCAGTGAATGGTCGAGCGGGGGGTACGAGCAGTACTTC.